This T cell receptor (beta chain) emerged from a study of T cells after yellow fever vaccination. Study-level findings and limits: Although most clonotypes did not, a small share appeared in both CD4 and CD8 compartments.

Comments on this clonotype: Its antigen is unidentified.

The germline CDR1 and CDR2 sequences are LNHNV and YYDKDF (reference sequence). The ends lost 1 base at V and 4 bases at J; junction bases unmatched: 5. The CDR3 is 17 residues long. TCRdb ran MiXCR on the 5' RACE reads and lists one entry per CDR3 protein. The data hold 250,000 to 300,000 distinct CDR3 sequences, with over 4.5% observed a single time. The specimen was CD4+ T cells sorted from PBMCs, collected on the day of the yellow fever booster vaccination. This sequence joins TRBV15 and TRBJ2-6, with 9 positions matching TRBD1. The clonotype originates from a man younger than 35 who received the YFV17D yellow fever vaccine. CDR3: CATSRGDRASGANVLTF. The DNA of the CDR3 is TGTGCCACCAGCAGAGGGGACAGGGCGTCCGGGGCCAACGTCCTGACTTTC.